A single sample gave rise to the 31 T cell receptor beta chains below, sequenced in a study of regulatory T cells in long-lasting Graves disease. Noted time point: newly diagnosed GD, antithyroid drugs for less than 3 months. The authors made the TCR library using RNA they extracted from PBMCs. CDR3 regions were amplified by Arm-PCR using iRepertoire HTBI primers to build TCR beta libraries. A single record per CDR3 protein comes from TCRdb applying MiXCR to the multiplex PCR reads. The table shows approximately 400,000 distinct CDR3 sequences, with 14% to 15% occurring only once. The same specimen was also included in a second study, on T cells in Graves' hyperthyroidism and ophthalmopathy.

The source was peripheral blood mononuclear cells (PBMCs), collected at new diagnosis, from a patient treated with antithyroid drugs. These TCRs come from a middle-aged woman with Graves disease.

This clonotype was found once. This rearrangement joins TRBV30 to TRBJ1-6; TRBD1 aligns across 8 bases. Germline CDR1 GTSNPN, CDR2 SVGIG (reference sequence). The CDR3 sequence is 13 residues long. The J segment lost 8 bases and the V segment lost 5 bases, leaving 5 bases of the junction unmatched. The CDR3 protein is CAWVDRVDSPLHF. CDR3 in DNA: TGTGCCTGGGTGGACAGGGTTGATTCACCCCTCCACTTT.

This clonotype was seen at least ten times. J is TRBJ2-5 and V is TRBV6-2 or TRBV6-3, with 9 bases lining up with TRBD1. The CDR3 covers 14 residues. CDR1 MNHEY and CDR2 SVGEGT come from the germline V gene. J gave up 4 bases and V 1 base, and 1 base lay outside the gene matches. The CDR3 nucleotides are TGTGCCAGCAGTTACTACAGGGGGCGAGAGACCCAGTACTTC. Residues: CASSYYRGRETQYF.

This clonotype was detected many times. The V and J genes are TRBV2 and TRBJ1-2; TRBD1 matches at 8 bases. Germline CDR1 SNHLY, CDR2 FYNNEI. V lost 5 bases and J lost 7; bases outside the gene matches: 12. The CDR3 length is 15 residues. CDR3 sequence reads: CASSPDRGGWGGYTF. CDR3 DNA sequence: TGTGCCAGCAGTCCAGACAGGGGCGGATGGGGTGGCTACACCTTC.

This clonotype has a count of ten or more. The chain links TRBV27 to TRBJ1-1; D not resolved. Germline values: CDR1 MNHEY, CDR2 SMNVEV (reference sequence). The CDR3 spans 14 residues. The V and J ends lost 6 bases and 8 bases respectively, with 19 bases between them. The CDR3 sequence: CASRMTPPEPEAFF. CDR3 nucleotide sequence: TGTGCCAGCAGAATGACTCCCCCGGAGCCGGAAGCTTTCTTT.

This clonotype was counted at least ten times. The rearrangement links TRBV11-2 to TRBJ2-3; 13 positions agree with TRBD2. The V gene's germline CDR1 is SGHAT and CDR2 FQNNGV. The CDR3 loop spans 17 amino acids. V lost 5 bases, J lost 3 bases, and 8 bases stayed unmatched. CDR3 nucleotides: TGTGCCAGCAGCCCCCGGACTAGCGGGAGCCCGACAGATACGCAGTATTTT. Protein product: CASSPRTSGSPTDTQYF.

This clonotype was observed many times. In DNA form, the CDR3 reads TGTGCCAGCAGTCCCGAGCGGGAGCTGTTTTTT. Translation gives CASSPERELFF. The genes are TRBV12-3 or TRBV12-4 and TRBJ2-2; D gene unclear. V was clipped by 5 bases and J by 9 bases, with 7 bases between them. There are 11 residues in the CDR3.

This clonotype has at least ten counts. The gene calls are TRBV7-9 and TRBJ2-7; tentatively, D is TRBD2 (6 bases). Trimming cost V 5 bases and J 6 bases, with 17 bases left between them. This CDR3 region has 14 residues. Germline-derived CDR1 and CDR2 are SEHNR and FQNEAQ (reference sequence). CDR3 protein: CASSPWDVGGEQYF. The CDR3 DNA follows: TGTGCCAGCAGCCCATGGGACGTCGGGGGCGAGCAGTACTTC.

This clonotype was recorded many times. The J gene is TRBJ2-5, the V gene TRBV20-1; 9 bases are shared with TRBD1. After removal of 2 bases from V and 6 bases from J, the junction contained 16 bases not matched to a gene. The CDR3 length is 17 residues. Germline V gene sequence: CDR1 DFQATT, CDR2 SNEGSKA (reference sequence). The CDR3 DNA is TGCAGTGCTAGACCACCGGGACAGGGACCTCATATGCAGACCCAGTACTTC. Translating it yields CSARPPGQGPHMQTQYF.

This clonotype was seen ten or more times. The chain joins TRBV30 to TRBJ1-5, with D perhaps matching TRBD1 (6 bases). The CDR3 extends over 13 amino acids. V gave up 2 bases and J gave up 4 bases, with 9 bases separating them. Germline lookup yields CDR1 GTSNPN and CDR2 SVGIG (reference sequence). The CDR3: CAWSSDRNQPQHF. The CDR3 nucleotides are TGTGCCTGGAGTTCGGACAGAAATCAGCCCCAGCATTTT.

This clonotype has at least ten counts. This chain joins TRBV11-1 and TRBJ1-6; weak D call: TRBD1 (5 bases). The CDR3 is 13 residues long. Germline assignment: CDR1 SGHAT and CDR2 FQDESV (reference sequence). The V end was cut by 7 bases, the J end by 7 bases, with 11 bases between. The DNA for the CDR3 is TGTGCCAGCACCTGGTCAGGGAATTCACCCCTCCACTTT. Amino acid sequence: CASTWSGNSPLHF.

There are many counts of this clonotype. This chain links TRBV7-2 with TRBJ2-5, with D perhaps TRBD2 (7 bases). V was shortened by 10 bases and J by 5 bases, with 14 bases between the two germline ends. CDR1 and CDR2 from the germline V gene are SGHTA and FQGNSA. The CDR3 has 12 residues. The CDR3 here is CATGGGAETQYF. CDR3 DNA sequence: TGTGCCACCGGAGGGGGGGCTGAGACCCAGTACTTC.

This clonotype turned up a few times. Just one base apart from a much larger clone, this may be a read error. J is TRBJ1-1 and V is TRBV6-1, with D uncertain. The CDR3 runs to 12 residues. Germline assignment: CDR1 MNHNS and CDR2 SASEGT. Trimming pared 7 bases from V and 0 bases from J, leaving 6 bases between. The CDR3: CASMRVNTEAFF. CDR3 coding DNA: TGTGCCAGCATGAGGGTGAACACTGAAGCTTTCTTT.

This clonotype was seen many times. CDR3 sequence reads: CASNPGPMFYEQYF. The CDR3 DNA reads TGTGCCAGCAATCCAGGGCCGATGTTCTACGAGCAGTACTTC. J is TRBJ2-7 and V is TRBV12-3 or TRBV12-4; TRBD1 might be the D (5 bases). V dropped 7 bases and J dropped 3 bases, with 16 bases sitting between them. The CDR3 sequence is 14 residues long.

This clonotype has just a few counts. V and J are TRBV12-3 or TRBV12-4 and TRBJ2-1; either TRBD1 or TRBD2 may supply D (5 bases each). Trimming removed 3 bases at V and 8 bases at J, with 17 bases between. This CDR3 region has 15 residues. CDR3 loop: CASSFLGTPVDEQFF. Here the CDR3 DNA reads TGTGCCAGCAGTTTCCTCGGGACGCCGGTGGATGAGCAGTTCTTC.

CDR3 in amino acids: CATQLLAGGRNEQFF. For the CDR3, the DNA is TGTGCCACGCAACTCCTAGCGGGAGGTCGTAATGAGCAGTTCTTC. This chain connects TRBV10-3 to TRBJ2-1; 11 nucleotides match TRBD2. This CDR3 spans 15 amino acids. V lost 10 bases, J lost 7 bases, and 12 bases stayed unmatched. The germline V gene encodes CDR1 ENHRY and CDR2 SYGVKD.

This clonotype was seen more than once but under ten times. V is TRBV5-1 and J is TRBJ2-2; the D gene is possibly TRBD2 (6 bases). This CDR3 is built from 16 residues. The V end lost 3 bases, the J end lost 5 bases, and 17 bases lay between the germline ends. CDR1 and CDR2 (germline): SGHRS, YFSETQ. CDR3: CASSSSPGLGTGELFF. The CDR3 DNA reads TGCGCCAGCAGCTCTTCGCCGGGACTGGGGACCGGGGAGCTGTTTTTT.

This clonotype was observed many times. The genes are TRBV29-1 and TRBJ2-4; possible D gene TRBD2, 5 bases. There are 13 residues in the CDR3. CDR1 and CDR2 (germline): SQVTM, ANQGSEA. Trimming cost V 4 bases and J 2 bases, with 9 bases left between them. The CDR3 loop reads CSVAPGTKNIQYF. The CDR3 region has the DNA TGCAGCGTTGCCCCCGGGACCAAAAACATTCAGTACTTC.

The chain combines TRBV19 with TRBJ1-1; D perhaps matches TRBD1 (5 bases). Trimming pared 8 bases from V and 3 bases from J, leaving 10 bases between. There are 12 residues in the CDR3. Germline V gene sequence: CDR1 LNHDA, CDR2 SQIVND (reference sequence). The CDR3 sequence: CASRWGDTEAFF. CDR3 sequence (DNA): TGTGCCAGTCGCTGGGGGGACACTGAAGCTTTCTTT.

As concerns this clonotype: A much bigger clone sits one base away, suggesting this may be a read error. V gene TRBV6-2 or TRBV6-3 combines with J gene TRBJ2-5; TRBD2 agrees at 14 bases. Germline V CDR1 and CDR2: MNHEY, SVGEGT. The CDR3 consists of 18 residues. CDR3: CVSTGLAGARGPKETQYF. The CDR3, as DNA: TGTGTCAGCACGGGACTAGCGGGAGCCCGAGGACCCAAGGAGACCCAGTACTTC.

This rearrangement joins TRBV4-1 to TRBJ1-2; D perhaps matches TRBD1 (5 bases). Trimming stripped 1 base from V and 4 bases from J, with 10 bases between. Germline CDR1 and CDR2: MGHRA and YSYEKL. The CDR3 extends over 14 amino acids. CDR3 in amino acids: CASSQGGVVYGYTF. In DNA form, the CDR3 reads TGCGCCAGCAGCCAAGGGGGGGTGGTCTATGGCTACACCTTC.

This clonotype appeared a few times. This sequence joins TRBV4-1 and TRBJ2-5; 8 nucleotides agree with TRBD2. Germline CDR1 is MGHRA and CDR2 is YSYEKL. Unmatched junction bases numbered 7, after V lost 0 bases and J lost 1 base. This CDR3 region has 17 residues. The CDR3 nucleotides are TGCGCCAGCAGCCAAGATGGGGCGGGAGGACTCCAAGAGACCCAGTACTTC. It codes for CASSQDGAGGLQETQYF.

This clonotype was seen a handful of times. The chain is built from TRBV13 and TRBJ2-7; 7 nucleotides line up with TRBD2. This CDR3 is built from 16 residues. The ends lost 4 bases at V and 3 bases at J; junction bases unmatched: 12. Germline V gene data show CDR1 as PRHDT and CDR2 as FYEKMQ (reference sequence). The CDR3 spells CASSSPRLAEIYEQYF. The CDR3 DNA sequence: TGTGCCAGCAGCTCCCCCCGACTAGCAGAGATCTACGAGCAGTACTTC.

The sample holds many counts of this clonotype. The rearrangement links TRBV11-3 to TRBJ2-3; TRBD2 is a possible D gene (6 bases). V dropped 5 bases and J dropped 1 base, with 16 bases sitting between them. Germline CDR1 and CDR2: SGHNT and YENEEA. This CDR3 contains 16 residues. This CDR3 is CASSPWGWRGTDTQYF. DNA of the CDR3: TGTGCCAGCAGCCCCTGGGGTTGGAGGGGCACAGATACGCAGTATTTT.

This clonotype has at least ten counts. This CDR3 is CASSGTSLGSFNEQFF. CDR3 bases: TGTGCCAGCTCCGGGACTAGCTTAGGAAGTTTCAATGAGCAGTTCTTC. This chain uses TRBV6-1 with TRBJ2-1; 9 nucleotides agree with TRBD2. With 8 bases clipped from V and 6 bases from J, the junction kept 14 bases outside the gene matches. The germline CDR1 and CDR2 sequences are MNHNS and SASEGT. The CDR3 totals 16 residues.

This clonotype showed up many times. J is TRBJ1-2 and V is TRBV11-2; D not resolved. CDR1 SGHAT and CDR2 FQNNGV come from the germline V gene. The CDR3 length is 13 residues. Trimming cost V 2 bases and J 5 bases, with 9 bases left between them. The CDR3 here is CASSLRLGYGYTF. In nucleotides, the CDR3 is TGTGCCAGCAGCTTACGTCTGGGTTATGGCTACACCTTC.

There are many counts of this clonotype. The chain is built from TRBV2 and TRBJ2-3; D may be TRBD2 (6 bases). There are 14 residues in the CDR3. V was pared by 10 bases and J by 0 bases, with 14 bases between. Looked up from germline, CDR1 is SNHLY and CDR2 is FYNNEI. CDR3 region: CATLMGLSTDTQYF. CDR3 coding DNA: TGTGCCACCCTGATGGGACTTAGCACAGATACGCAGTATTTT.

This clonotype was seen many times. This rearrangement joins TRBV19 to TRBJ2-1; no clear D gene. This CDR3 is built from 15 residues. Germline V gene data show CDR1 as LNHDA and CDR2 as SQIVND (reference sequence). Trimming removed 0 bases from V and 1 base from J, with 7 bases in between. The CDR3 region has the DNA TGTGCCAGTAGTATAGATGAGGAATCCTACAATGAGCAGTTCTTC. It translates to CASSIDEESYNEQFF.

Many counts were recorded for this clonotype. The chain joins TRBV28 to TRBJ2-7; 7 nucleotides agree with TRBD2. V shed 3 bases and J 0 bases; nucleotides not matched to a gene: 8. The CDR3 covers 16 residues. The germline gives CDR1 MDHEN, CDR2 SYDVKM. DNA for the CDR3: TGTGCCAGCAGTTTCAATTCAGCGGGGAGCTCCTACGAGCAGTACTTC. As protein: CASSFNSAGSSYEQYF.

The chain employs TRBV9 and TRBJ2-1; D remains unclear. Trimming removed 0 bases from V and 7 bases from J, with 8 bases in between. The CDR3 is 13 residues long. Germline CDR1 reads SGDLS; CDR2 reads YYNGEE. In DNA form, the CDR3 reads TGTGCCAGCAGCGTAGTACCCCCAAATGAGCAGTTCTTC. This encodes CASSVVPPNEQFF.

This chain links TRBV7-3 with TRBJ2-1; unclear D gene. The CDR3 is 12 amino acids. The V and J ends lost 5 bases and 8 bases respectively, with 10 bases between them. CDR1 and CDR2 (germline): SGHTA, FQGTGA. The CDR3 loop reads CASSERSDEQFF. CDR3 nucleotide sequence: TGTGCCAGCAGCGAAAGGTCCGATGAGCAGTTCTTC.

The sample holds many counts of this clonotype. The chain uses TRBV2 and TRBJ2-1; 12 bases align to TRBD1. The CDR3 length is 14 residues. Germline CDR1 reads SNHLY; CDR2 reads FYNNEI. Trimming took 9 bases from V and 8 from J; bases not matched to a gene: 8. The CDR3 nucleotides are TGTGCCAGTTCCCGGGACAGGGGGCGTGATGAGCAGTTCTTC. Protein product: CASSRDRGRDEQFF.